The entry that follows covers one TCR beta chain sequence. Its antigen has not been determined. The record has no base qualities; no much larger clone is one base away. The cysteine opens and the phenylalanine closes a CDR3 of 16 amino acids. Of the read, only the CDR3 DNA is kept; its 48 bases are in frame from base 1. For this chain, trimming is 8 bases at the V end and 2 bases at the J end, and the number of junction bases without a gene match is 8. As encoded in the germline V gene, CDR1 is WSHSY while CDR2 is SAAADI. Receptor amplification or capture employed the immunoSEQ multiplex PCR assay. Held by TCRdb, this immuneACCESS table contains in-frame sequences only and omits some clones. Under half of the omission traces to an unresolved V gene where checked; the cause of the rest is unknown. This sample lists some 59,000 clones; less than 95% were detected once. 5.5% to 7% of the sample lies in the top ten.

This sample was taken from a study of T cell changes during pregnancy in multiple sclerosis (dated by TCRdb to the late 2010s). Regarding the complete study: Changes in the T cell repertoire over the course of pregnancy were examined in this study in women with multiple sclerosis.

The sequences come from peripheral blood, collected in the third trimester of pregnancy. This TCR derives from a female donor in good health, enrolled as a control in a pregnancy study. Recombination connected TRBV10-2 to TRBJ2-3, with 12 central nucleotides matching TRBD2. Here the CDR3 is given as CASVLAGGPVTDTQYF. The bases read TGCGCCAGCGTCCTAGCGGGGGGGCCGGTCACAGATACGCAGTATTTT.